The entry that follows covers one T cell receptor beta chain sequence. Its specificity is unknown. This CDR3 region has 11 residues. Germline trimming cut 4 bases from V and 12 bases from J; bases unmatched to any gene: 1. CDR1 is MNHEY and CDR2 is SVGAGI in the germline V gene. This entry belongs to a study of T cell responses to AZD1222 COVID-19 vaccine. Overall study findings and caveats: Just a handful of people given AZD1222 tested seropositive at baseline.

The assay was immunoSEQ multiplex PCR, and TCRdb's table has in-frame clones only and misses some. Of roughly 130,000 clones listed, around 84% are singletons. The V gene is TRBV6-5, the J gene TRBJ2-1, with 9 positions matching TRBD2. The sample in question was peripheral blood, obtained on day 0 of AZD1222 vaccination. The receptor comes from an adult in good health. The CDR3 loop is CASSLAGVQFF. CDR3 nucleotides: TGTGCCAGCAGTTTAGCGGGAGTGCAGTTCTTC.